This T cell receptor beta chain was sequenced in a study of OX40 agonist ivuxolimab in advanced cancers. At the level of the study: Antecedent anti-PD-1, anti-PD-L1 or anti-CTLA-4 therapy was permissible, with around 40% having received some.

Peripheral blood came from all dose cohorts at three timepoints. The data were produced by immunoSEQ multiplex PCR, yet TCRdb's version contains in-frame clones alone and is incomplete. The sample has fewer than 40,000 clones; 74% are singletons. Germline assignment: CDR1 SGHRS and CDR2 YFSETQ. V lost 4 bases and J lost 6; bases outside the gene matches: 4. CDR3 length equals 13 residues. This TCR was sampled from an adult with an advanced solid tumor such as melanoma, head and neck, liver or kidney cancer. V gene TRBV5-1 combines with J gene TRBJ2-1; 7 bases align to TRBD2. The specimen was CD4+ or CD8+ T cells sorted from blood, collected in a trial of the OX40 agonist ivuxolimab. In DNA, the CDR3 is TGCGCCAGCAGCGCCGGCGGGGGCAATGAGCAGTTCTTC. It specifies CASSAGGGNEQFF.